The entry below gives a single T cell receptor beta chain sequence along with its context. As yet, its antigen is unknown. The CDR3 length is 13 residues. V shed 2 bases and J shed 4 bases, with 9 bases lying between them. The germline gives CDR1 SGHAT, CDR2 FQNNGV. The method was immunoSEQ multiplex PCR; TCRdb's version includes in-frame clones alone and lacks a portion of them. The sample records 45,000 to 65,000 clones, 70% to 85% being singletons. Regarding time point: week 5, during vaccination. Doses of 300 ug of mutant IDH1 20-mer peptide were given with topical imiquimod. The sample comes from a study of a mutant IDH1 vaccine in newly diagnosed glioma. Study summary: Vaccine administration was initiated 4-6 weeks following radiotherapy alone, or with temozolomide cycles. Treated patients, approximately 60% male and around 40% female, averaged approximately 40 years of age.

The study's findings and limits: Immune responses induced by the vaccine were seen in roughly 93% of patients, spanning multiple MHC alleles. Apparently unrelated to pseudoprogression were changes in the top peripheral T cell clonotypes.

The chain carries TRBV11-2 and TRBJ2-7; unclear D gene. Material: PBMCs, obtained from a glioma patient whose treatment included an IDH1 peptide vaccine. The sequence was obtained from a woman aged 18-29 years with glioma. Some clones in this sample may be carry-over from other donors' samples. The CDR3 loop reads CASSLFEVYEQYF. The CDR3 coding sequence is TGTGCCAGCAGCTTATTCGAGGTTTACGAGCAGTACTTC.